The sequence of this TCR beta chain was determined in a study of blood T cell repertoires in COVID-19 (dated by TCRdb to about 2020). Some background on the complete study: Samples covering the acute and convalescent phases of COVID-19 were provided by collaborators in the United States, Italy and Spain. The prospective study material was composed of cDNA or gDNA derived from T cells, B-cell-depleted T cells, or PBMCs. Subjects who had been exposed to COVID-19, were actively infected with it, or had recovered from it provided the deeply sampled blood TCRbeta repertoires that made up the dataset. The repertoires were made available in a free public database intended to serve as a resource for research on the immune response to SARS-CoV-2. Samples came from the ongoing ImmuneRACE study (first 160 participants) plus 1,254 subjects from 6 global collaborators. Nearly every sample came with metadata listing a de-identified subject ID, COVID-19 status, age in years and sex. Where available, HLA class I and class II types were taken from metadata supplied by the sample provider and were not determined by assay-based typing.

Each collaborating institution followed its own protocols to collect whole blood in K2EDTA tubes. Collaborator samples were shipped for TCRbeta analysis as frozen whole blood, isolated PBMCs, or DNA extracted from either sample type. Of note for this clone: What antigen it recognizes has not been identified. No much larger clone is present one base from it, and per-base qualities are unavailable.

What the research found in general, with its limitations: How much clinical and demographic metadata was included differed by source and by participant, and the metadata was provided uncurated.

The junction carries 10 bases between V and J, which are trimmed by 4 bases and 4 bases respectively. From its cysteine to its phenylalanine, the CDR3 spans 13 amino acids. Only the CDR3 portion is preserved as DNA: 39 bases, with reading frame beginning at the first base. The germline V gene sets CDR1 to MGHDK and CDR2 to SYGVNS. TCRbeta CDR3 regions were amplified from genomic DNA using the immunoSEQ Assay, a bias-controlled multiplex PCR. On the study's bioinformatics: The number of nucleated cells in each sample was estimated by amplification of reference gene primers within the assay. Sequence reads were collapsed and filtered to measure the absolute abundance of every unique TCRbeta CDR3 rearrangement. For each sample, productive Simpson clonality was calculated by taking the square root of Simpson's diversity index across productive rearrangements. Here the immuneACCESS table is served through TCRdb, limited to in-frame sequences with V and J called. Missing clones are a known gap in these copies; in checked studies unresolved V genes cover under half, and the rest lacks a known reason. V, J and clone size reflect that table, while D and trimming were determined from the DNA. The sample table holds roughly 250,000 clones, of which 81% were seen once. Roughly 2.9% of the sample is taken by the ten largest.

The receptor was isolated from a woman aged 55-70 years with active or convalescent COVID-19. Sample: peripheral blood. In this chain, TRBV25-1 is recombined with TRBJ1-2; the D gene is unclear. The CDR3 region reads CASSAQPLYGYTF. The DNA reads as follows: TGTGCCAGCAGTGCACAGCCACTCTATGGCTACACCTTC.